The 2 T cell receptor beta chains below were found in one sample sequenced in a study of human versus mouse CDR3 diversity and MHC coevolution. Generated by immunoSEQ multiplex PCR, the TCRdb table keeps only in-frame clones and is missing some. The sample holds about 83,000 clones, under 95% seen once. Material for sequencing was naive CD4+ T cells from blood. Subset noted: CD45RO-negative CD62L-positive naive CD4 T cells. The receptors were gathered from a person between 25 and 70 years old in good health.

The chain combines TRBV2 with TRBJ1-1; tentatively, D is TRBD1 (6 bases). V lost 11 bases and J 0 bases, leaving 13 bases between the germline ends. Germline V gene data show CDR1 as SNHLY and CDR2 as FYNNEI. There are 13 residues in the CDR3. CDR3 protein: CAGRGGMNTEAFF. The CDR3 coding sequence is TGTGCCGGACGGGGGGGCATGAACACTGAAGCTTTCTTT.

CDR3 nucleotide sequence: TGTGCCAGTAGTATTCAGGGTCCCCTCCAGGACGAGCAGTACTTC. Translating it yields CASSIQGPLQDEQYF. V usage is TRBV19 and J usage is TRBJ2-7, with D tentatively TRBD1 (5 bases). V was clipped by 3 bases and J by 5 bases, with 17 bases between them. Germline CDR1 reads LNHDA; CDR2 reads SQIVND (reference sequence). The CDR3 extends over 15 amino acids. Full variable domain (remainder filled in from reference TRBV19 and TRBJ2-7): DGGITQSPKYLFRKEGQNVTLSCEQNLNHDAMYWYRQDPGQGLRLIYYSQIVNDFQKGDIAEGYSVSREKKESFPLTVTSAQKNPTAFYLCASSIQGPLQDEQYFGPGTRLTVT.